This TCR beta chain was obtained from a study of blood T cell repertoires in COVID-19. About the study: Spain, Italy and the United States supplied samples that represented acute and convalescent COVID-19. Sources were T cells, B-cell-depleted T cells, or PBMCs; the material itself was cDNA or gDNA.

In the original analysis: Reference gene primer amplification yielded estimated nucleated cell counts. Only in-frame clones appear in the TCRdb table, and some are missing; sequencing was by immunoSEQ multiplex PCR. For V, J and clone size, that table is used; D and trimming come from the DNA. The table lists around 99,000 clones, 88% of them singletons. The CDR3 is 14 residues long. Germline V gene sequence: CDR1 SGDLS, CDR2 YYNGEE. V lost 4 bases to trimming and J lost 10 bases; unmatched junction nucleotides: 6. This TCR was sampled from a man in his fifties with active or convalescent COVID-19. The sample taken for sequencing was peripheral blood. The genes are TRBV9 and TRBJ1-6, with 9 positions matching TRBD1. The CDR3 loop is CASSPTGGQSPLHF. CDR3 in DNA: TGTGCCAGCAGCCCGACAGGGGGGCAATCACCCCTCCACTTT.